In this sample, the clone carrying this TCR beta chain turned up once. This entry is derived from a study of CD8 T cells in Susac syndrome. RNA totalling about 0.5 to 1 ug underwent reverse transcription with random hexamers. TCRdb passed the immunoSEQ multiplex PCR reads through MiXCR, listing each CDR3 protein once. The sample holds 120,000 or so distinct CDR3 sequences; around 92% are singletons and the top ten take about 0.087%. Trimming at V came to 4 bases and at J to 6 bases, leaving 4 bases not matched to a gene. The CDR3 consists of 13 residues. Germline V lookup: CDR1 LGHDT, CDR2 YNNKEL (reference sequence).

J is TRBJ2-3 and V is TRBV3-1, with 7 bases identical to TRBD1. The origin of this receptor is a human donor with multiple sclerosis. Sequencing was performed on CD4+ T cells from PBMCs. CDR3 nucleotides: TGTGCCAGCAGCCCGACAGGGTCGGATACGCAGTATTTT. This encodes CASSPTGSDTQYF.